This T cell receptor beta chain was captured by sequencing in a study of blood T cell repertoires in COVID-19 (dated by TCRdb to the early 2020s). As for the study more broadly: Samples covering the acute and convalescent phases of COVID-19 were provided by collaborators in the United States, Italy and Spain. Samples were obtained from the ongoing ImmuneRACE study (first 160 participants) and from 1,000 to 1,500 subjects provided by 6 global collaborators. Where available, HLA class I and class II types were taken from metadata supplied by the sample provider and were not determined by assay-based typing. The repertoires were released in a freely available public database intended as a resource for research on the immune response to SARS-CoV-2. The material from the prospective study consisted of cDNA or gDNA derived from T cells, B-cell-depleted T cells, or PBMCs. Subjects who had been exposed to COVID-19, were actively infected with it, or had recovered from it provided the deeply sampled blood TCRbeta repertoires that made up the dataset. Sample metadata almost always included a de-identified subject ID, COVID-19 status, age in years and sex. Beyond this particular receptor, the publication reports: The amount of clinical and demographic metadata varied by source and participant and was provided uncurated.

Worth noting for this clone: Its binding antigen is unknown. Base qualities were left out, and no much larger clone turns up one base away.

TCRbeta CDR3 regions were amplified from genomic DNA by means of the immunoSEQ Assay, a bias-controlled multiplex PCR. Concerning the study's data processing: Nucleated cell counts per sample were estimated from amplification of reference gene primers within the assay. Sequence reads were collapsed and filtered to measure the absolute abundance of every unique TCRbeta CDR3 rearrangement. For each sample, productive Simpson clonality was calculated as the square root of Simpson's diversity index over productive rearrangements. In TCRdb, the immuneACCESS table is reduced to in-frame sequences with V and J assigned. These tables do not hold every clone; where another copy was compared, an unresolved V gene accounts for under half, and the others remain unexplained. Clone size and V and J calls were adopted from that table, with D and trimming inferred from the DNA. Within this sample are under 150,000 clones, with 88% of them counted one time only. The leading ten clones occupy approximately 8.1% of the sample.

CDR3 length: 15 amino acids, cysteine to phenylalanine. CDR3 DNA is the only sequence kept; it has 45 bases, read in frame from the first base. According to the germline V gene, CDR1 reads SGHTA and CDR2 reads FQGNSA. The V end loses 1 base and the J end loses 3 bases, and a stretch of 11 bases separates them. Collaborating institutions collected whole blood in K2EDTA tubes following their own protocols. For TCRbeta analysis, collaborators shipped samples as frozen whole blood, isolated PBMCs, or DNA extracted from either of those sample types. The source material was peripheral blood. Recombination connected TRBV7-2 to TRBJ2-3; the D segment could be TRBD1, given 6 matching bases. The clonotype was recovered from a man aged 50 to 60 with acute or convalescent COVID-19. The sequenced DNA is TGTGCCAGCAGCTTAGGAGGGGGTCGGACAGATACGCAGTATTTT. Translated, it reads CASSLGGGRTDTQYF.